Each of the 22 T cell receptor beta chains below was sequenced from the same sample in a study of identical twins. One entry per CDR3 protein results from TCRdb running MiXCR on the 5' RACE reads. The top ten hold roughly 0.42% of the sample, which has fewer than 550,000 distinct CDR3 sequences, about 16% seen once. These data were also filed under a second study, of yellow fever vaccine responses in identical twins.

Sequencing was done on a sample of CD4+ T cells sorted from blood. These receptors all stem from a woman aged 18 to 35 in good health.

This sequence joins TRBV4-1 and TRBJ2-3, with D perhaps TRBD2 (5 bases). Trimming removed 2 bases from V and 2 bases from J, with 17 bases in between. There are 17 residues in the CDR3. Germline CDR1 MGHRA, CDR2 YSYEKL. CDR3 loop: CASSQQGDYAFTDTQYF. The DNA for the CDR3 is TGCGCCAGCAGCCAACAAGGAGACTACGCGTTCACAGATACGCAGTATTTT.

This clonotype was seen ten or more times. The chain is built from TRBV12-3 or TRBV12-4 and TRBJ2-3; TRBD2 aligns across 9 bases. The CDR3 runs to 16 residues. V lost 6 bases to trimming and J lost 1 base; unmatched junction nucleotides: 8. The DNA of the CDR3 is TGTGCCAGCAGCCCCTTCATAGCGGGGGGCACAGATACGCAGTATTTT. Amino acid sequence: CASSPFIAGGTDTQYF.

This clonotype was counted between two and nine times. The V gene is TRBV3-1, the J gene TRBJ1-2; TRBD1 is a possible D gene (6 bases). The CDR3 is 18 residues long. CDR1 is LGHDT, CDR2 YNNKEL, per germline (reference sequence). Deletions cut 1 base from V and 0 bases from J, with 18 bases between. For the CDR3, the DNA is TGTGCCAGCAGCCAAGCCTTCGGAAGGACAGAAGCTAACTATGGCTACACCTTC. Amino acids: CASSQAFGRTEANYGYTF.

In this sample, this clonotype turned up a few times. This chain joins TRBV7-9 and TRBJ2-3; D could derive from TRBD1 or TRBD2 (5 bases each). The CDR3 has 16 amino acids. Trimming left V 5 bases short and J 1 base short, with 16 bases between. CDR1 is SEHNR and CDR2 is FQNEAQ in the germline V gene (reference sequence). The CDR3 nucleotides read TGTGCCAGCAGCCGCGACAGCGGAGCGGGCACAGATACGCAGTATTTT. Translation gives CASSRDSGAGTDTQYF.

This clonotype was counted a few times. V usage is TRBV29-1 and J usage is TRBJ2-1, with D possibly matching TRBD1 (7 bases). The CDR3 loop spans 13 amino acids. Germline CDR1 SQVTM, CDR2 ANQGSEA. Trimming took 7 bases from V and 5 from J, leaving 15 bases between them. The chain's CDR3 is CSDSQGGHNEQFF. Written as DNA, the CDR3 is TGCAGCGACAGTCAGGGGGGCCACAATGAGCAGTTCTTC.

This clonotype was observed a few times. The chain joins TRBV29-1 to TRBJ2-7, with TRBD1 matching 7 bases. CDR1 SQVTM and CDR2 ANQGSEA come from the germline V gene. V gave up 2 bases and J gave up 6 bases; unmatched junction bases: 7. This CDR3 region has 13 residues. For the CDR3, the DNA is TGCAGCGTTGAACGACAGGGTCTTCCCGAGCAGTACTTC. Translation: CSVERQGLPEQYF.

This chain connects TRBV20-1 to TRBJ2-5, with 7 bases matching TRBD1. This CDR3 comprises 14 residues. The germline CDR1 and CDR2 sequences are DFQATT and SNEGSKA (reference sequence). Germline trimming cut 4 bases from V and 4 bases from J; bases unmatched to any gene: 9. The CDR3 coding sequence is TGCAGTGCTAACATGGTGGGACAGACAGAGACCCAGTACTTC. Its protein product is CSANMVGQTETQYF.

This clonotype has a handful of counts. V and J are TRBV10-3 and TRBJ2-3; D is unclear. Per the germline V gene, CDR1 is ENHRY and CDR2 is SYGVKD. V gave up 6 bases and J gave up 0 bases, with 7 bases separating them. The CDR3 is 13 residues long. In nucleotides, the CDR3 is TGTGCCATCAGGAAAGGCAGCACAGATACGCAGTATTTT. Its protein is CAIRKGSTDTQYF.

This clonotype was observed once. The chain links TRBV15 to TRBJ2-2, with TRBD1 as a possible D gene (6 bases). The CDR3 loop spans 17 amino acids. Trimming left V 0 bases short and J 6 bases short, with 17 bases between. Germline V gene lookup returns CDR1 LNHNV and CDR2 YYDKDF (reference sequence). The CDR3 DNA reads as TGTGCCACCAGCAGAGACATAGGCAGGGGCCTAGCCGGGGAGCTGTTTTTT. Its protein is CATSRDIGRGLAGELFF.

A few counts support this clonotype. The J gene is TRBJ1-5, the V gene TRBV5-1; TRBD1 matches 7 bases. CDR1 SGHRS and CDR2 YFSETQ come from the germline V gene. Germline trimming cut 4 bases from V and 8 bases from J; bases unmatched to any gene: 12. This CDR3 has 15 amino acids. The CDR3 sequence is CASSLGQSRTEPQHF. DNA of the CDR3: TGCGCCAGCAGCCTGGGACAGTCCAGAACCGAGCCCCAGCATTTT.

This clonotype was counted a few times. The chain has TRBV7-6 and TRBJ2-7; TRBD1 aligns across 7 bases. The CDR3 length is 16 residues. V lost 4 bases to trimming and J lost 0 bases; unmatched junction nucleotides: 9. The V gene's germline CDR1 is SGHVS and CDR2 FNYEAQ. CDR3 DNA: TGTGCCAGCAGCTCCCCTAAGGACAGGAACTCCTACGAGCAGTACTTC. Its translation: CASSSPKDRNSYEQYF.

The chain is built from TRBV12-3 or TRBV12-4 and TRBJ2-1, with TRBD2 matching 14 bases. V gave up 3 bases and J gave up 5 bases; unmatched junction bases: 3. This CDR3 is built from 16 residues. CDR3: CASSFGTSGGNNEQFF. The CDR3 DNA follows: TGTGCCAGCAGTTTTGGGACTAGCGGGGGAAACAATGAGCAGTTCTTC.

The CDR3 DNA reads as TGTGCCAGCAGCTTAGAAAGGCTAGCGGGAGGCAATGAGCAGTTCTTC. Its protein product is CASSLERLAGGNEQFF. The V call is TRBV11-2, the J call TRBJ2-1; 11 nucleotides align to TRBD2. The CDR3 extends over 16 amino acids. In germline, CDR1 is SGHAT, CDR2 FQNNGV. V lost 0 bases to trimming and J lost 6 bases; unmatched junction nucleotides: 4. The whole variable domain, remainder taken from reference TRBV11-2 and TRBJ2-1, is EAGVAQSPRYKIIEKRQSVAFWCNPISGHATLYWYQQILGQGPKLLIQFQNNGVVDDSQLPKDRFSAERLKGVDSTLKIQPAKLEDSAVYLCASSLERLAGGNEQFFGPGTRLTVL.

The CDR3 DNA sequence: TGTGCCAGCAGCCATGGACTAGTCGGCGAGCAGTACTTC. This codes for CASSHGLVGEQYF. This chain uses TRBV3-1 with TRBJ2-7, with TRBD2 matching over 7 bases. Per germline, CDR1 LGHDT and CDR2 YNNKEL (reference sequence). The length of the CDR3 is 13 residues. V shed 3 bases, J shed 6 bases, and the junction held 5 bases outside the gene matches.

A few counts support this clonotype. This chain connects TRBV12-3 or TRBV12-4 to TRBJ2-6, with D possibly called TRBD1 or TRBD2 (5 bases each). This CDR3 has 18 residues. The V and J ends lost 8 bases and 1 base respectively, with 21 bases between them. The chain's CDR3 is CASSTGTRAFSGANVLTF. Here the CDR3 DNA reads TGTGCCAGCTCGACCGGGACCAGGGCCTTTTCTGGGGCCAACGTCCTGACTTTC.

This clonotype was seen only a few times. The chain recombines TRBV20-1 with TRBJ1-4, with 7 bases that match TRBD1. CDR3 length: 14 amino acids. Per the germline V gene, CDR1 is DFQATT and CDR2 is SNEGSKA (reference sequence). Losses at the gene ends were 6 bases for V and 8 bases for J; bases not matched to a gene: 12. The CDR3 sequence: CSATVGDRLEKLFF. CDR3 coding DNA: TGCAGTGCCACTGTGGGGGACAGACTCGAAAAACTGTTTTTT.

V is TRBV6-4 and J is TRBJ2-7; TRBD2 aligns across 9 bases. From germline, CDR1 is MRHNA and CDR2 SNTAGT. The V segment lost 3 bases and the J segment 0 bases; nucleotides outside the gene matches: 0. This CDR3 region has 14 residues. CDR3 nucleotide sequence: TGTGCCAGCAGTGAACTAGCGGGCTCCTACGAGCAGTACTTC. This encodes CASSELAGSYEQYF.

The V call is TRBV27, the J call TRBJ2-5; TRBD1 might be the D (6 bases). V lost 6 bases and J 3 bases, leaving 20 bases between the germline ends. The V gene's germline CDR1 is MNHEY and CDR2 SMNVEV (reference sequence). The CDR3 is made up of 16 amino acids. In DNA, the CDR3 is TGTGCCAGCAGGGCAGGCGGTTTTTACAGGGAAGAGACCCAGTACTTC. It encodes CASRAGGFYREETQYF.

This clonotype was counted only a few times. The CDR3 DNA is TGTGCCAGCAGTGTTCAGCGTAGCTCCTACAATGAGCAGTTCTTC. The encoded protein is CASSVQRSSYNEQFF. The rearrangement uses TRBV2 and TRBJ2-1; D not resolved. V was trimmed by 4 bases and J by 0 bases, leaving 10 bases between them. Germline values: CDR1 SNHLY, CDR2 FYNNEI. This CDR3 is built from 15 residues.

In its sample, this clonotype was seen a few times. The chain combines TRBV12-3 or TRBV12-4 with TRBJ2-3, with D unresolved. Trimming took off 6 bases at V and 4 bases at J, with 8 bases between the two ends. This CDR3 spans 12 amino acids. CDR3: CASSRLSDTQYF. The CDR3 DNA is TGTGCCAGCAGCCGATTGTCAGATACGCAGTATTTT.

V is TRBV7-8 and J is TRBJ2-7, with 12 bases matching TRBD1. This CDR3 is 14 amino acids long. Germline V gives CDR1 SGHVS, CDR2 FQNEAQ. Germline trimming cut 5 bases from V and 5 bases from J; bases unmatched to any gene: 4. The CDR3 coding sequence is TGTGCCAGCAGCCTGCGGGACAGGGGGCACGAGCAGTACGTC. Protein sequence: CASSLRDRGHEQYV.

This clonotype turned up a few times. This chain joins TRBV10-3 and TRBJ2-3; D gene unclear. Per germline, CDR1 ENHRY and CDR2 SYGVKD. With 3 bases removed from V and 5 bases from J, the gap between germline ends came to 6 bases. The CDR3 is 12 amino acids. The CDR3 loop is CAISEKVDTQYF. The CDR3 DNA reads TGTGCCATCAGTGAAAAAGTAGATACGCAGTATTTT.